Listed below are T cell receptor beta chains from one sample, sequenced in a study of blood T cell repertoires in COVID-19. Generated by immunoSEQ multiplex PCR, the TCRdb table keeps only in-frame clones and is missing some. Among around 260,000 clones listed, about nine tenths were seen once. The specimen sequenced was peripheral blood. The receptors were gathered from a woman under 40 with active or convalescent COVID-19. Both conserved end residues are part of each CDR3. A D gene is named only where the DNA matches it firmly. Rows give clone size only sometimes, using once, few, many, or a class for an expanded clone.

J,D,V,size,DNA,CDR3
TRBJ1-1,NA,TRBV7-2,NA,TGTGCCAGCAGCTTAGCCCCAGGGGTCACTGAAGCTTTCTTT,CASSLAPGVTEAFF
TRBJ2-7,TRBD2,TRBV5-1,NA,TGCGCCAGCAGCTTTGGCGGGGGGCTCACCTCCTACGAGCAGTACTTC,CASSFGGGLTSYEQYF
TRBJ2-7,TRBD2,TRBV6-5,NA,TGTGCCAGCAGGCCCGGACTAGCGGGGTACGAGCAGTACTTC,CASRPGLAGYEQYF
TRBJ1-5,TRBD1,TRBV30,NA,TGTGCCTGGAGTGCCGGGACAGGGGCCAATCAGCCCCAGCATTTT,CAWSAGTGANQPQHF
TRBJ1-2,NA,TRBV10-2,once,TGCGCCAGCAGTGAGTCAGGGGCAGCTGGAGGCTACACCTTC,CASSESGAAGGYTF
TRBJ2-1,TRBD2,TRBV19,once,TGTGCCAGTAGTATGGGGGGGGGACTGGATGAGCAGTTCTTC,CASSMGGGLDEQFF
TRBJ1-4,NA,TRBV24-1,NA,TGTGCCACCAGTGAGGGCAGGGGAGAAGAAAAACTGTTTTTT,CATSEGRGEEKLFF
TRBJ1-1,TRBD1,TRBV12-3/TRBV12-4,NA,TGTGCCAGCAGTTTTTGGACAGGTTCTGAAGCTTTCTTT,CASSFWTGSEAFF
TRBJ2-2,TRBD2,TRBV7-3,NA,TGTGCCAGCGCCGGGGGGTCCACCGGGGAGCTGTTTTTT,CASAGGSTGELFF
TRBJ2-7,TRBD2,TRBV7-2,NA,TGTGCCAGCAGCTTAAGGTTACCTAGCGGGGCTCACGAGCAGTACTTC,CASSLRLPSGAHEQYF
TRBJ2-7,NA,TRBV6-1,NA,TGTGCCAGCAGTGAAGAAGGTACAGGGAGCAACGAGCAGTACTTC,CASSEEGTGSNEQYF
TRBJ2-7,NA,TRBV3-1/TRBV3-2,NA,TGTGCCAGCAGCCACCGGGACACCGAGCAGTATTTC,CASSHRDTEQYF
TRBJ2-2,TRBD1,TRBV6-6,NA,TGTGCCAGCAGCCCGGCAGGGGGCTGGGCCGGGGAGCTGTTTTTT,CASSPAGGWAGELFF
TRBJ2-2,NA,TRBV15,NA,TGTGCCACCAGCAGAGATCTAAACCCTTCGAACACCGGGGAGCTGTTTTTT,CATSRDLNPSNTGELFF
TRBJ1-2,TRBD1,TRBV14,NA,TGTGCCAGCAGCCAGACGGGACAGGGTATATATGGCTACACCTTC,CASSQTGQGIYGYTF
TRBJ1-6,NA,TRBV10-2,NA,TGCGCCAGCAGTGATGGCGGACAGTTCTCCTATAATTCACCCCTCCACTTT,CASSDGGQFSYNSPLHF
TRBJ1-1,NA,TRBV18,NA,TGTGCCAGCTCCTCCCGGACAGTCCGACAGAACACTGAAGCTTTCTTT,CASSSRTVRQNTEAFF
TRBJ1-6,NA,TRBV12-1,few,TGTGCCAGCAGCTTTGAGATTATGGGGGGGAAGGGACGCCTCCCCCTCCACTTT,CASSFEIMGGKGRLPLHF
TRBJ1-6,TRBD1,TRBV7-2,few,TGTGCCAGCAGCTTAGGGACAGGGCTAGGTAATTCACCCCTCCACTTT,CASSLGTGLGNSPLHF
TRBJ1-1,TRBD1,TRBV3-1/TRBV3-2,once,TGTGCCAGCAGGCCGACAGGGGGAGAGACTGAAGCTTTCTTT,CASRPTGGETEAFF
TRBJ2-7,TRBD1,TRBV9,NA,TGTGCCAGCAGCGTAGGACAGGGGGGCTACGAGCAGTACTTC,CASSVGQGGYEQYF
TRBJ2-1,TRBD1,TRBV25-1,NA,TGTGCCAGCATTAGAGGGACAGGTCTTGGTATCAATGAGCAGTTCTTC,CASIRGTGLGINEQFF
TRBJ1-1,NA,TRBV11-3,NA,TGTGCCAGCAGCTTAGTTGTACGGGGGGAAGAAGCTTTCTTT,CASSLVVRGEEAFF
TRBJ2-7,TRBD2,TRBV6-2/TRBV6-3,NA,TGTGCCAGCAGTTCATCGTGGACTAGCGGGGGCCGTACCTACGAGCAGTACTTC,CASSSSWTSGGRTYEQYF
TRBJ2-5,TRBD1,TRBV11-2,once,TGTGCCAGCAGCATGGGGACAGGCTTGGAGACCCAGTACTTC,CASSMGTGLETQYF
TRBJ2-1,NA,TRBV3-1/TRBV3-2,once,TGTGCCAGCAGCCAAATGGTGGGGGGAGAGCAGTTCTTC,CASSQMVGGEQFF
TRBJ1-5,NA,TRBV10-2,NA,TGCGCCAGCAGTTCGGGAGGGTACAATCAGCCCCAGCATTTT,CASSSGGYNQPQHF
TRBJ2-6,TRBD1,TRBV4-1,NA,TGCGCCAGCAGCCAAGGTCCGGGACAGGGATTCACCTCTGGGGCCAACGTCCTGACTTTC,CASSQGPGQGFTSGANVLTF
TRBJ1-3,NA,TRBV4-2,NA,TGTGCCAGCAGCCAAGAATTCGCAGGGGCTGGAAACACCATATATTTT,CASSQEFAGAGNTIYF
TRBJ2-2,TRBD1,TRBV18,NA,TGTGCCAGCTCACGACAGGGGGCTCTCACCGGGGAGCTGTTTTTT,CASSRQGALTGELFF
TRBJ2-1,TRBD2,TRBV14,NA,TGTGCCAGCAGCCCCCGGACTAGCGGGGGGGCCCGGGCAACCTCCTACAATGAGCAGTTCTTC,CASSPRTSGGARATSYNEQFF
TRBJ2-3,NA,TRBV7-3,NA,TGTGCCAGCAGCGCGGGGACCGATAGCACAGATACGCAGTATTTT,CASSAGTDSTDTQYF
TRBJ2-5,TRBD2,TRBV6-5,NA,TGTGCCAGCAGTTACCCTGGGACTAGCGAGGAGACCCAGTACTTC,CASSYPGTSEETQYF
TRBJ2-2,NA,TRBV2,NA,TGTGCCAGCAGTGACCAGGCCGCTACCGCCCCCGGGGAGCTGTTTTTT,CASSDQAATAPGELFF
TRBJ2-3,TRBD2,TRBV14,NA,TGTGCCAGCAGCCGGGGGAGCGGGGGTTTCCCCACAGATACGCAGTATTTT,CASSRGSGGFPTDTQYF
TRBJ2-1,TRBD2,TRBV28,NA,TGTGCCAGCAGTTTATATAGCGGGGCTTCCTACAATGAGCAGTTCTTC,CASSLYSGASYNEQFF
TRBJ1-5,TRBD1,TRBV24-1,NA,TGTGCCACCTCGGGACAGACCAGCAATCAGCCCCAGCATTTT,CATSGQTSNQPQHF